The rows below give T cell receptor beta chains drawn from one sample of a study of shared clonotypes between healthy human individuals. Data came from immunoSEQ multiplex PCR; TCRdb stores just in-frame clones and leaves some out. The data contain more than 2 million clones, more than 90% of them singletons. The sample comprised naive CD4+ T cells sorted from blood. Receptors were obtained from a man aged 18 to 29 in good health. Both conserved end residues are part of each CDR3. A D gene is named only where the DNA matches it firmly. Clone size is stated in some rows and not others, as once, few, many or a class when expanded.

CDR3 protein: CASSINRYEQFF
CDR3 DNA: TGTGCCAGTAGTATAAATCGGTATGAGCAGTTCTTC
clone size: -
D gene: -
J gene: TRBJ2-1
V gene: TRBV19

CDR3 protein: CASSIEWGRQPSYNEQFF
CDR3 DNA: TGTGCCAGTAGTATAGAGTGGGGGCGCCAGCCCTCCTACAATGAGCAGTTCTTC
clone size: -
D gene: -
J gene: TRBJ2-1
V gene: TRBV19

CDR3 protein: CASSPGAKQETQYF
CDR3 DNA: TGTGCCAGCAGCCCAGGGGCTAAACAAGAGACCCAGTACTTC
clone size: -
D gene: -
J gene: TRBJ2-5
V gene: TRBV6-1

CDR3 protein: CASSLLALTPVNTEAFF
CDR3 DNA: TGCGCCAGCAGCTTGCTCGCTCTCACACCTGTGAACACTGAAGCTTTCTTT
clone size: -
D gene: -
J gene: TRBJ1-1
V gene: TRBV5-1

CDR3 protein: CASSEALSGRGTDTQYF
CDR3 DNA: TGTGCCAGCAGTGAAGCGCTAAGCGGGAGGGGGACAGATACGCAGTATTTT
clone size: -
D gene: TRBD2
J gene: TRBJ2-3
V gene: TRBV6-1

CDR3 protein: CASRRLAGTNEQFF
CDR3 DNA: TGTGCCAGCAGGAGACTAGCGGGGACCAATGAGCAGTTCTTC
clone size: -
D gene: TRBD2
J gene: TRBJ2-1
V gene: TRBV6-5

CDR3 protein: CAWSRGNYGYTF
CDR3 DNA: TGTGCCTGGAGCCGTGGAAACTATGGCTACACCTTC
clone size: -
D gene: -
J gene: TRBJ1-2
V gene: TRBV30

CDR3 protein: CASSLGWGKHAGYTF
CDR3 DNA: TGTGCCAGCAGCTTAGGGTGGGGGAAACACGCGGGCTACACCTTC
clone size: -
D gene: -
J gene: TRBJ1-2
V gene: TRBV11-2

CDR3 protein: CASRLSSGNADTQYF
CDR3 DNA: TGTGCCAGCAGATTATCTAGCGGGAACGCAGATACGCAGTATTTT
clone size: -
D gene: TRBD2
J gene: TRBJ2-3
V gene: TRBV7-2

CDR3 protein: CASSPTSAYEQYF
CDR3 DNA: TGTGCCAGCAGCCCAACGTCTGCCTACGAGCAGTACTTC
clone size: -
D gene: -
J gene: TRBJ2-7
V gene: TRBV5-6

CDR3 protein: CASSVAGISTDTQYF
CDR3 DNA: TGTGCCAGCAGCGTAGCAGGGATTAGCACAGATACGCAGTATTTT
clone size: -
D gene: -
J gene: TRBJ2-3
V gene: TRBV9

CDR3 protein: CASSPSGGYQETQYF
CDR3 DNA: TGTGCCAGCAGTCCTAGCGGGGGGTACCAAGAGACCCAGTACTTC
clone size: -
D gene: TRBD2
J gene: TRBJ2-5
V gene: TRBV28

CDR3 protein: CASTLRGADGEEQYF
CDR3 DNA: TGTGCCAGCACCCTGAGGGGGGCGGACGGGGAGGAGCAGTACTTC
clone size: -
D gene: -
J gene: TRBJ2-7
V gene: TRBV9

CDR3 protein: CASSLAARGNTGELFF
CDR3 DNA: TGCGCCAGCAGCTTGGCGGCCAGGGGGAACACCGGGGAGCTGTTTTTT
clone size: -
D gene: -
J gene: TRBJ2-2
V gene: TRBV5-1

CDR3 protein: CASSLAGARNEQYF
CDR3 DNA: TGTGCCAGCAGCTTAGCCGGGGCCAGAAACGAGCAGTACTTC
clone size: once
D gene: -
J gene: TRBJ2-7
V gene: TRBV11-2

CDR3 protein: CASSAQGAITGELFF
CDR3 DNA: TGTGCCAGCAGCGCTCAGGGGGCGATAACCGGGGAGCTGTTTTTT
clone size: -
D gene: TRBD1
J gene: TRBJ2-2
V gene: TRBV5-4

CDR3 protein: CASSQETGLITGELFF
CDR3 DNA: TGTGCCAGCAGCCAAGAAACAGGGCTTATCACCGGGGAGCTGTTTTTT
clone size: -
D gene: -
J gene: TRBJ2-2
V gene: TRBV4-2

CDR3 protein: CSGYRGQETQYF
CDR3 DNA: TGCAGCGGTTACAGGGGTCAAGAGACCCAGTACTTC
clone size: -
D gene: TRBD1
J gene: TRBJ2-5
V gene: TRBV29-1

CDR3 protein: CAWSVGRTSGGTDTQYF
CDR3 DNA: TGTGCCTGGAGTGTAGGTCGGACTAGCGGGGGGACAGATACGCAGTATTTT
clone size: -
D gene: TRBD2
J gene: TRBJ2-3
V gene: TRBV30

CDR3 protein: CASSPGNRDQSF
CDR3 DNA: TGTGCCAGCAGCCCCGGGAACCGGGACCAATCGTTC
clone size: -
D gene: -
J gene: TRBJ2-7
V gene: TRBV6-6

CDR3 protein: CASSKGLAGGASDTQYF
CDR3 DNA: TGTGCCAGCAGCAAGGGACTAGCGGGAGGGGCCTCAGATACGCAGTATTTT
clone size: -
D gene: TRBD2
J gene: TRBJ2-3
V gene: TRBV7-2

CDR3 protein: CASSAHSSSYNEQFF
CDR3 DNA: TGTGCCAGCAGTGCACATAGTAGCTCCTACAATGAGCAGTTCTTC
clone size: -
D gene: -
J gene: TRBJ2-1
V gene: TRBV6-5

CDR3 protein: CAWSVHSKNIQYF
CDR3 DNA: TGTGCCTGGAGTGTCCACAGTAAAAACATTCAGTACTTC
clone size: -
D gene: -
J gene: TRBJ2-4
V gene: TRBV30

CDR3 protein: CASSLGGQGSYEQYF
CDR3 DNA: TGCGCCAGCAGCTTGGGTGGACAGGGTTCCTACGAGCAGTACTTC
clone size: -
D gene: TRBD1
J gene: TRBJ2-7
V gene: TRBV5-1

CDR3 protein: CAISSGTSNTEAFF
CDR3 DNA: TGTGCCATCAGCTCCGGGACCTCGAACACTGAAGCTTTCTTT
clone size: -
D gene: -
J gene: TRBJ1-1
V gene: TRBV10-3

CDR3 protein: CASSAHPSPMNTEAFF
CDR3 DNA: TGCGCCAGCAGCGCCCACCCATCTCCCATGAACACTGAAGCTTTCTTT
clone size: -
D gene: -
J gene: TRBJ1-1
V gene: TRBV5-1

CDR3 protein: CASTEGTSVTYEQYF
CDR3 DNA: TGTGCCAGCACCGAGGGGACTAGCGTTACCTACGAGCAGTACTTC
clone size: once
D gene: TRBD2
J gene: TRBJ2-7
V gene: TRBV6-5

CDR3 protein: CASSPEPTDTQYF
CDR3 DNA: TGTGCCAGCAGCCCGGAACCGACAGATACGCAGTATTTT
clone size: -
D gene: -
J gene: TRBJ2-3
V gene: TRBV11-2

CDR3 protein: CASSRWGREGDTQYF
CDR3 DNA: TGTGCCAGCAGCCGATGGGGCAGGGAGGGAGATACGCAGTATTTT
clone size: -
D gene: TRBD2
J gene: TRBJ2-3
V gene: TRBV5-6

CDR3 protein: CASRLGITGELFF
CDR3 DNA: TGTGCCAGCAGGTTAGGGATCACCGGGGAGCTGTTTTTT
clone size: -
D gene: -
J gene: TRBJ2-2
V gene: TRBV2

CDR3 protein: CASSAGGSYGYTF
CDR3 DNA: TGTGCCAGCAGTGCGGGGGGGAGCTATGGCTACACCTTC
clone size: -
D gene: -
J gene: TRBJ1-2
V gene: TRBV6-1

CDR3 protein: CAWSGVSGGTQYF
CDR3 DNA: TGTGCCTGGAGTGGAGTAAGCGGGGGGACCCAGTACTTC
clone size: -
D gene: TRBD2
J gene: TRBJ2-5
V gene: TRBV30

CDR3 protein: CASSSTGGDTQYF
CDR3 DNA: TGCGCCAGCAGCTCTACTGGCGGAGATACGCAGTATTTT
clone size: -
D gene: -
J gene: TRBJ2-3
V gene: TRBV5-1

CDR3 protein: CAWSPGFRNNSPLHF
CDR3 DNA: TGTGCCTGGAGCCCAGGGTTTCGGAATAATTCACCCCTCCACTTT
clone size: once
D gene: -
J gene: TRBJ1-6
V gene: TRBV30

CDR3 protein: CASSPFPRAGSEQFF
CDR3 DNA: TGCGCCAGCAGCCCGTTTCCTAGGGCAGGCAGTGAGCAGTTCTTC
clone size: -
D gene: -
J gene: TRBJ2-1
V gene: TRBV4-3

CDR3 protein: CASSLGDSDQPQHF
CDR3 DNA: TGCGCCAGCAGCTTGGGTGACAGCGATCAGCCCCAGCATTTT
clone size: -
D gene: -
J gene: TRBJ1-5
V gene: TRBV5-1

CDR3 protein: CASRKQGDYEKLFF
CDR3 DNA: TGTGCCAGCAGGAAACAGGGAGACTACGAAAAACTGTTTTTT
clone size: -
D gene: -
J gene: TRBJ1-4
V gene: TRBV2

CDR3 protein: CASSQLGPVYGYTF
CDR3 DNA: TGCGCCAGCAGTCAATTGGGGCCGGTCTATGGCTACACCTTC
clone size: -
D gene: -
J gene: TRBJ1-2
V gene: TRBV23-1

CDR3 protein: CAISESVTGGLFAFF
CDR3 DNA: TGTGCCATCAGTGAGTCCGTGACAGGGGGCCTTTTTGCTTTCTTT
clone size: -
D gene: TRBD1
J gene: TRBJ1-1
V gene: TRBV10-3

CDR3 protein: CASSDTYEQYF
CDR3 DNA: TGCGCCAGCAGCGACACTTACGAGCAGTACTTC
clone size: -
D gene: -
J gene: TRBJ2-7
V gene: TRBV5-1

CDR3 protein: CASSVDLQSYEQYF
CDR3 DNA: TGTGCCAGCAGCGTAGATTTGCAGAGCTACGAGCAGTACTTC
clone size: -
D gene: -
J gene: TRBJ2-7
V gene: TRBV9

CDR3 protein: CASSLGKGYEQYF
CDR3 DNA: TGTGCCAGCAGCTTAGGAAAGGGCTACGAGCAGTACTTC
clone size: -
D gene: -
J gene: TRBJ2-7
V gene: TRBV11-3

CDR3 protein: CASSPGLANTYEQYF
CDR3 DNA: TGTGCCAGCAGCCCTGGACTAGCGAACACCTACGAGCAGTACTTC
clone size: -
D gene: TRBD2
J gene: TRBJ2-7
V gene: TRBV7-6

CDR3 protein: CASSEAPRREMYF
CDR3 DNA: TGTGCCAGCAGTGAAGCGCCGAGGCGCGAGATGTACTTC
clone size: -
D gene: -
J gene: TRBJ2-7
V gene: TRBV6-1

CDR3 protein: CASSLGTSGSLYEQYF
CDR3 DNA: TGCGCCAGCAGCTTGGGGACTAGCGGGAGTTTATACGAGCAGTACTTC
clone size: -
D gene: TRBD2
J gene: TRBJ2-7
V gene: TRBV5-1

CDR3 protein: CASSVQGGTKNEQFF
CDR3 DNA: TGTGCCAGCAGCGTTCAGGGGGGCACGAAGAATGAGCAGTTCTTC
clone size: -
D gene: -
J gene: TRBJ2-1
V gene: TRBV9

CDR3 protein: CASSHQAGYSNQPQHF
CDR3 DNA: TGTGCCAGCTCACATCAAGCAGGGTATAGCAATCAGCCCCAGCATTTT
clone size: -
D gene: -
J gene: TRBJ1-5
V gene: TRBV18

CDR3 protein: CASSPRQGKETQYF
CDR3 DNA: TGTGCCAGCAGCCCCCGTCAGGGCAAAGAGACCCAGTACTTC
clone size: -
D gene: -
J gene: TRBJ2-5
V gene: TRBV7-8